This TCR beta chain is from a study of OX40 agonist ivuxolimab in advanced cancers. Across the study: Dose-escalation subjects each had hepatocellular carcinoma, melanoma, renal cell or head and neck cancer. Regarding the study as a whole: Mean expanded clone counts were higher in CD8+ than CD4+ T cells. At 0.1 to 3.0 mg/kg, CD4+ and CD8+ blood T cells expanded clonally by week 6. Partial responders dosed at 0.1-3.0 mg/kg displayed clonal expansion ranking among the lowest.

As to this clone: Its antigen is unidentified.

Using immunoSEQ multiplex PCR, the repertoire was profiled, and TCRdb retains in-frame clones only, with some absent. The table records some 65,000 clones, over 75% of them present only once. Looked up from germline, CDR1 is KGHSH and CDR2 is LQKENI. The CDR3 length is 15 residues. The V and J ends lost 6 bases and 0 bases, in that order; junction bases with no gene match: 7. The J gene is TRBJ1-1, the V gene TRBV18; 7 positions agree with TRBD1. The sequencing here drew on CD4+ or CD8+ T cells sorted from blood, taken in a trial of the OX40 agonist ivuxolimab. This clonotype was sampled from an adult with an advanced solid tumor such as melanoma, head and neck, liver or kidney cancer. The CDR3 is CASSLDRVMNTEAFF. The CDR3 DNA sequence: TGTGCCAGCTCGCTCGACAGGGTTATGAACACTGAAGCTTTCTTT.